What follows are 30 T cell receptor beta chains derived from one specimen sequenced in a study of blood T cell repertoires in COVID-19. Produced via immunoSEQ multiplex PCR; TCRdb's table is partial and in-frame only. The sample includes about 83,000 clones, approximately 86% of them seen just once. Sequencing was done on a sample of peripheral blood. These receptor sequences come from a woman aged 45-65 years with active or convalescent COVID-19.

J is TRBJ2-1 and V is TRBV5-1; D possibly corresponds to TRBD1 (7 bases). This CDR3 is 16 amino acids long. CDR1 is SGHRS and CDR2 is YFSETQ in the germline V gene. V lost 1 base and J lost 11, with 22 bases in between. The CDR3 coding sequence is TGCGCCAGCAGCTTGAGGTGGCCAGGGGGGATGGGGAAGCAGTTCTTC. It yields the protein CASSLRWPGGMGKQFF.

The CDR3 sequence is CASSLGGQGYEQYF. The CDR3 DNA sequence: TGTGCCAGCAGCTTAGGGGGACAGGGGTACGAGCAGTACTTC. This sequence joins TRBV7-7 and TRBJ2-7, with 10 bases matching TRBD1. Germline V gene sequence: CDR1 SSHAT, CDR2 FNYEAQ (reference sequence). The trim removed 1 base at V and 4 bases at J, leaving 1 base unmatched. CDR3 length: 14 residues.

The rearrangement uses TRBV29-1 and TRBJ1-1; D not certain. V was cut by 6 bases and J by 0 bases, with 14 bases left in between. Germline values: CDR1 SQVTM, CDR2 ANQGSEA. This CDR3 has 14 residues. CDR3 amino acids: CSVQATVLNTEAFF. The CDR3 region has the DNA TGCAGCGTCCAAGCGACCGTGCTGAACACTGAAGCTTTCTTT.

The chain has TRBV5-1 and TRBJ2-7; D might be TRBD1 (9 bases). The CDR3 length is 17 residues. Germline lookup yields CDR1 SGHRS and CDR2 YFSETQ. Trimming removed 3 bases at V and 4 bases at J, with 23 bases between. The CDR3 sequence is CASSSSFGGDREYEQYF. Written as DNA, the CDR3 is TGCGCCAGCAGCTCCTCCTTCGGGGGGGACAGGGAGTACGAGCAGTACTTC.

This sequence joins TRBV6-5 and TRBJ2-2; D is uncertain. Trimming took off 7 bases at V and 7 bases at J, with 4 bases between the two ends. CDR1 is MNHEY, CDR2 SVGAGI, per germline. The CDR3 totals 10 residues. The CDR3 protein is CASIHGELFF. The CDR3 region has the DNA TGTGCCAGCATCCACGGGGAGCTGTTTTTT.

This clone was recorded once. The chain combines TRBV18 with TRBJ1-2; D gene unclear. The V end was cut by 3 bases, the J end by 4 bases, with 18 bases between. This CDR3 is 16 amino acids long. Germline CDR1 is KGHSH and CDR2 is LQKENI. Here the CDR3 reads CASSPIQSPRGYGYTF. CDR3 DNA: TGTGCCAGCTCACCTATTCAGTCCCCTCGGGGCTATGGCTACACCTTC.

The rearrangement links TRBV29-1 to TRBJ1-1; 7 bases are shared with TRBD1. V gave up 3 bases and J gave up 4 bases; unmatched junction bases: 5. CDR1 is SQVTM and CDR2 is ANQGSEA in the germline V gene. This CDR3 has 13 residues. CDR3 DNA: TGCAGCGTTGACCCTACAGGGGCCACTGAAGCTTTCTTT. This gives the protein CSVDPTGATEAFF.

The V and J genes are TRBV7-2 and TRBJ1-1, with 9 bases that match TRBD1. The V gene end was trimmed by 0 bases and the J gene end by 8 bases; junction bases not matched to a gene: 7. Germline values: CDR1 SGHTA, CDR2 FQGNSA. This CDR3 is built from 15 residues. The CDR3 DNA sequence: TGTGCCAGCAGCTTAGCGTTACAGGGGGCGAGGGAAGCTTTCTTT. This translates into CASSLALQGAREAFF.

The genes are TRBV27 and TRBJ2-1; D may be TRBD1 (6 bases). The CDR3 sequence is 14 residues long. Germline V gene data show CDR1 as MNHEY and CDR2 as SMNVEV (reference sequence). Trimming shortened V by 3 bases and J by 7 bases, and 13 bases separated the two germline ends. The CDR3 nucleotides read TGTGCCAGCAGTTTGGTGGGGGCTGGAAATGAGCAGTTCTTC. This encodes CASSLVGAGNEQFF.

The chain has TRBV3-1 (or the pseudogene TRBV3-2) and TRBJ1-1; possibly TRBD1 for D (5 bases). This CDR3 spans 12 amino acids. Between the trimmed V and J ends, which lost 4 bases and 3 bases, there was a span of 6 bases. From germline, CDR1 is LGHDT and CDR2 YNNKEL (reference sequence). CDR3 loop: CASSRGDTEAFF. The CDR3 DNA reads TGTGCCAGCAGCCGGGGGGACACTGAAGCTTTCTTT.

The rearrangement uses TRBV15 and TRBJ2-3, with D unclear. The V and J ends lost 2 bases and 4 bases respectively, with 4 bases between them. This CDR3 contains 12 residues. Germline V gives CDR1 LNHNV, CDR2 YYDKDF (reference sequence). CDR3 bases: TGTGCCACCAGCAGAATATCAGATACGCAGTATTTT. Its protein product is CATSRISDTQYF.

CDR3 nucleotides: TGTGCCAGCAGCCAAGGAAGCGGAAAGGGAACCTATGGCTACACCTTC. It specifies CASSQGSGKGTYGYTF. The chain is built from TRBV14 and TRBJ1-2; D remains unclear. CDR1 SGHDN and CDR2 FVKESK come from the germline V gene. CDR3 size: 16 residues. Between the trimmed V and J ends, which lost 1 base and 4 bases, there was a span of 16 bases. The full variable domain, in which reference TRBV14 and TRBJ1-2 provide the parts outside the CDR3, is EAGVTQFPSHSVIEKGQTVTLRCDPISGHDNLYWYRRVMGKEIKFLLHFVKESKQDESGMPNNRFLAERTGGTYSTLKVQPAELEDSGVYFCASSQGSGKGTYGYTFGSGTRLTVV.

Here the CDR3 reads CASSFDRGEAFF. The CDR3 nucleotides read TGTGCCAGCAGCTTCGACAGGGGTGAGGCTTTCTTT. The chain is built from TRBV5-6 and TRBJ1-1, with 8 bases fitting TRBD1. The CDR3 spans 12 residues. With V trimmed by 2 bases and J by 11 bases, 5 bases remained unmatched. Looked up from germline, CDR1 is SGHDT and CDR2 is YYEEEE.

This rearrangement joins TRBV5-1 to TRBJ2-1; 9 nucleotides line up with TRBD2. The CDR3 totals 14 residues. Germline CDR1 SGHRS, CDR2 YFSETQ. V gave up 5 bases and J gave up 3 bases; unmatched junction bases: 3. The CDR3 here is CASRVAGVYNEQFF. The CDR3 DNA is TGCGCCAGCAGGGTAGCGGGGGTCTACAATGAGCAGTTCTTC.

The chain combines TRBV30 with TRBJ1-1; 7 nucleotides match TRBD1. Germline trimming cut 2 bases from V and 7 bases from J; bases unmatched to any gene: 7. Germline-derived CDR1 and CDR2 are GTSNPN and SVGIG (reference sequence). The CDR3 is 13 amino acids. This CDR3 reads CAWSNQGVGEAFF. In DNA, the CDR3 is TGTGCCTGGAGTAACCAGGGGGTTGGTGAAGCTTTCTTT.

In the case of this clone: One junction end does not reproduce the germline sequence, and a read error may be involved. The sample has other DNA sequences that encode this CDR3 too. CDR3 nucleotide sequence: TGTGCCAGCAGTTACGAGGACAGGGGTTATGAGCAATACTTC. It yields the protein CASSYEDRGYEQYF. The chain joins TRBV6-5 to TRBJ2-7; 9 nucleotides agree with TRBD1. In germline, CDR1 is MNHEY, CDR2 SVGAGI. The CDR3 totals 14 residues.

The J gene is TRBJ1-2, the V gene TRBV19, with 7 positions matching TRBD1. J gave up 4 bases and V 9 bases, and 17 bases lay outside the gene matches. The germline V gene encodes CDR1 LNHDA and CDR2 SQIVND (reference sequence). CDR3 length: 16 residues. This chain's CDR3 is CASQPGQTKFLYGYTF. CDR3 nucleotides: TGTGCCAGCCAACCGGGACAGACCAAGTTCCTCTATGGCTACACCTTC.

The chain combines TRBV6-5 with TRBJ1-2; D is undetermined. The germline gives CDR1 MNHEY, CDR2 SVGAGI. This CDR3 spans 14 amino acids. The germline V and J ends were trimmed by 0 bases and 5 bases, with 10 bases remaining between them. CDR3 in DNA: TGTGCCAGCAGTTACTCCCCCCAGGATTATGGCTACACCTTC. Residues: CASSYSPQDYGYTF.

DNA for the CDR3: TGTGCCAGCAGCTTTACCGGGACAGAGACAGGAAACACCATATATTTT. Protein sequence: CASSFTGTETGNTIYF. The genes are TRBV7-3 and TRBJ1-3; 7 bases line up with TRBD1. Germline values: CDR1 SGHTA, CDR2 FQGTGA. Trimming took 3 bases from V and 4 from J; bases not matched to a gene: 9. The CDR3 spans 16 residues.

The chain couples TRBV4-1 to TRBJ1-1, with D possibly TRBD1 on 6 matching bases. Germline V gene data show CDR1 as MGHRA and CDR2 as YSYEKL. V was cut by 3 bases and J by 0 bases, with 20 bases left in between. CDR3 length equals 18 residues. The CDR3 sequence is CASSHRTGFPYLNTEAFF. DNA for the CDR3: TGCGCCAGCAGCCACCGAACAGGGTTTCCATATTTGAACACTGAAGCTTTCTTT.

This chain uses TRBV4-2 with TRBJ2-7; 9 positions match TRBD2. Germline CDR1 and CDR2: LGHNA and YNFKEQ. Unmatched junction bases numbered 9, after V lost 4 bases and J lost 5 bases. The CDR3 covers 15 residues. The CDR3 DNA reads TGTGCCAGCAGCCCTCAGGCGGGGGGGCTTAACGAGCAGTACTTC. This encodes CASSPQAGGLNEQYF.

This clone was found a few times. The chain is built from TRBV27 and TRBJ1-2; TRBD1 agrees at 9 bases. The CDR3 has 15 amino acids. Germline assignment: CDR1 MNHEY and CDR2 SMNVEV (reference sequence). The junction had 3 bases not matched to a gene; V was cut back by 2 bases and J by 2 bases. In nucleotides, the CDR3 is TGTGCCAGCAGTTTAAGACAGGGGGAGAACTATGGCTACACCTTC. As protein: CASSLRQGENYGYTF.

This chain links TRBV6-2 or TRBV6-3 with TRBJ2-3; a possible D gene is TRBD1 (6 bases). Trimming stripped 6 bases from V and 3 bases from J, with 19 bases between. The CDR3 is 16 amino acids. Germline CDR1 MNHEY, CDR2 SVGEGT. This chain's CDR3 is CASSRAAGQGTDTQYF. The CDR3 DNA is TGTGCCAGCAGCCGGGCAGCAGGCCAGGGGACAGATACGCAGTATTTT.

The rearrangement joins TRBV30 to TRBJ1-1; tentatively, D is TRBD1 (5 bases). Germline assignment: CDR1 GTSNPN and CDR2 SVGIG (reference sequence). Trimming pared 2 bases from V and 6 bases from J, leaving 10 bases between. The CDR3 consists of 12 residues. As DNA, the CDR3 is TGTGCCTGGAGTCGTGGGGCCTCTGAAGCTTTCTTT. Its protein product is CAWSRGASEAFF.

This clone appeared a single time. V is TRBV4-2 and J is TRBJ1-6; D may be TRBD1 (5 bases). Trimming left V 4 bases short and J 8 bases short, with 6 bases between. The CDR3 runs to 12 residues. Germline CDR1 and CDR2: LGHNA and YNFKEQ. CDR3 nucleotides: TGTGCCAGCAGCCGGGGGGATTCACCCCTCCACTTT. Translating gives CASSRGDSPLHF.

The rearrangement links TRBV5-1 to TRBJ2-3, with D tentatively TRBD1 (6 bases). Germline V CDR1 and CDR2: SGHRS, YFSETQ. The V end lost 4 bases, the J end lost 2 bases, and 11 bases lay between the germline ends. CDR3 length: 14 amino acids. CDR3 sequence reads: CASSPGAFTDTQYF. CDR3 sequence (DNA): TGCGCCAGCAGCCCAGGGGCCTTCACAGATACGCAGTATTTT.

Only one count was recorded for this clone. J is TRBJ2-7 and V is TRBV5-1; D tentatively fits TRBD1 or TRBD2 (6 bases each). This CDR3 contains 13 residues. Looked up from germline, CDR1 is SGHRS and CDR2 is YFSETQ. V lost 4 bases and J 6 bases, leaving 14 bases between the germline ends. The CDR3: CASSLGGLTEQYF. The CDR3 coding sequence is TGCGCCAGCAGCCTGGGGGGCCTAACCGAGCAGTACTTC.

This clone was seen just once. This chain connects TRBV19 to TRBJ1-5; D ambiguous. CDR1 is LNHDA and CDR2 is SQIVND in the germline V gene (reference sequence). This CDR3 is 14 amino acids long. Trimming took 3 bases from V and 4 from J, leaving 10 bases between them. This CDR3 is CASSIEAANQPQHF. CDR3 in DNA: TGTGCCAGTAGTATCGAGGCAGCAAATCAGCCCCAGCATTTT.

The chain has TRBV11-1 and TRBJ2-1; TRBD2 matches 11 bases. V was pared by 4 bases and J by 7 bases, with 6 bases of the junction left unmatched. Germline loops: CDR1 SGHAT, CDR2 FQDESV (reference sequence). This CDR3 is built from 15 residues. The CDR3 DNA reads as TGTGCCAGCAGCTCCTTTAGCGGGGGGGTAAATGAGCAGTTCTTC. Its protein product is CASSSFSGGVNEQFF.

The CDR3 sequence: CASRVGGVGEQYF. The DNA for the CDR3 is TGTGCCAGCAGAGTGGGGGGAGTTGGCGAGCAGTACTTC. The V gene is TRBV12-3 or TRBV12-4, the J gene TRBJ2-7, with a tentative D call TRBD2 (6 bases). The CDR3 has 13 residues. The V gene lost 6 bases and the J gene lost 6 bases, with 15 bases spanning the gap.